These 20 T cell receptor beta chains originate from one sample sequenced in a study of chemoradiotherapy in HPV16-positive cancers. Repertoires were generated with immunoSEQ multiplex PCR, while TCRdb's copy carries only in-frame clones and drops some. The data contain some 16,000 clones, 75% to 80% of them singletons. This specimen was taken from a patient who underwent chemoradiotherapy. These receptors were obtained from a human donor with HPV-associated anogenital cancer.

This sequence joins TRBV25-1 and TRBJ2-1; D may be TRBD2 (6 bases). With 7 bases removed from V and 9 bases from J, the gap between germline ends came to 13 bases. Germline CDR1 MGHDK, CDR2 SYGVNS. The CDR3 runs to 12 residues. This CDR3 is CASTGEEGEQFF. CDR3 nucleotide sequence: TGTGCCAGCACGGGGGAAGAGGGTGAGCAGTTCTTC.

The chain joins TRBV19 to TRBJ2-3, with D tentatively TRBD2 (5 bases). This CDR3 comprises 14 residues. Looked up from germline, CDR1 is LNHDA and CDR2 is SQIVND (reference sequence). Between the trimmed V and J ends, which lost 6 bases and 2 bases, there was a span of 12 bases. The DNA of the CDR3 is TGTGCCAGTAGGTCGATCGGGGACACAGATACGCAGTATTTT. Translation: CASRSIGDTDTQYF.

V is TRBV14 and J is TRBJ1-5, with D perhaps matching TRBD1 (6 bases). The ends were cut back, 2 bases at V and 8 bases at J, with 10 bases in the middle. Germline V gene data show CDR1 as SGHDN and CDR2 as FVKESK. This CDR3 comprises 13 residues. The CDR3 spells CASSQWSGEPQHF. CDR3 DNA sequence: TGTGCCAGCAGCCAATGGTCAGGGGAGCCCCAGCATTTT.

This clone came up a few times. The V gene is TRBV29-1, the J gene TRBJ2-2, with 8 bases aligning to TRBD1. The junction had 4 bases not matched to a gene; V was cut back by 4 bases and J by 3 bases. Germline V gives CDR1 SQVTM, CDR2 ANQGSEA. The CDR3 runs to 14 residues. CDR3 region: CSVAKTGDTGELFF. DNA for the CDR3: TGCAGCGTTGCGAAGACAGGGGACACCGGGGAGCTGTTTTTT.

This clone has just a few counts. This chain connects TRBV10-3 to TRBJ1-1, with D uncertain. V was shortened by 6 bases and J by 1 base, with 15 bases between the two germline ends. The CDR3 length is 15 residues. Germline V gives CDR1 ENHRY, CDR2 SYGVKD. The CDR3 loop reads CAISDIFEENTEAFF. DNA for the CDR3: TGTGCCATCAGCGACATATTTGAGGAGAACACTGAAGCTTTCTTT.

The rearrangement links TRBV7-2 to TRBJ2-1, with 8 positions matching TRBD1. The CDR3 has 12 residues. The V segment lost 10 bases and the J segment 5 bases; nucleotides outside the gene matches: 4. Germline loops: CDR1 SGHTA, CDR2 FQGNSA. CDR3 DNA: TGTGCCATACGACAGGGGAACAATGAGCAGTTCTTC. Protein product: CAIRQGNNEQFF.

There are a few counts of this clone. The V gene is TRBV11-2, the J gene TRBJ2-7, with no clear D. Germline CDR1 SGHAT, CDR2 FQNNGV. There are 13 residues in the CDR3. The V gene lost 1 base and the J gene lost 2 bases, with 6 bases spanning the gap. CDR3 sequence: CASSLGQTYEQYF. As DNA, the CDR3 is TGTGCCAGCAGCTTAGGCCAGACCTACGAGCAGTACTTC.

This clone showed up just once. The chain couples TRBV9 to TRBJ2-6; D ambiguous. The CDR3 sequence is 15 residues long. The ends were cut back, 4 bases at V and 2 bases at J, with 10 bases in the middle. Germline-derived CDR1 and CDR2 are SGDLS and YYNGEE. CDR3 DNA sequence: TGTGCCAGCAGCCCCAGAGGAGCTGGGGCCAACGTCCTGACTTTC. Its protein product is CASSPRGAGANVLTF.

The chain recombines TRBV30 with TRBJ1-4, with a tentative D call TRBD1 (6 bases). This CDR3 is 16 amino acids long. Germline CDR1 reads GTSNPN; CDR2 reads SVGIG (reference sequence). Trimming pared 5 bases from V and 5 bases from J, leaving 21 bases between. DNA of the CDR3: TGTGCCTGGGGAAGAGGTCGGACAGCCCGAAATGAAAAACTGTTTTTT. Translation gives CAWGRGRTARNEKLFF.

This clone was found a few times. The rearrangement links TRBV30 to TRBJ1-2; D ambiguous. V dropped 0 bases and J dropped 4 bases, with 12 bases sitting between them. The CDR3 is made up of 14 amino acids. The germline CDR1 and CDR2 sequences are GTSNPN and SVGIG (reference sequence). The CDR3 bases are TGTGCCTGGAGTGTACATGGGGAGATCTATGGCTACACCTTC. It translates to CAWSVHGEIYGYTF.

The rearrangement uses TRBV5-6 and TRBJ1-2; D is perhaps TRBD1 (5 bases). The CDR3 contains 14 residues. Germline values: CDR1 SGHDT, CDR2 YYEEEE. The V gene lost 4 bases and the J gene lost 8 bases, with 18 bases spanning the gap. The DNA of the CDR3 is TGTGCCAGCAGCGGTCCGGACACTCGGGGGGGCTACACCTTC. This encodes CASSGPDTRGGYTF.

This chain uses TRBV5-1 with TRBJ2-5; D may match TRBD1 or TRBD2 (6 bases each). Germline loops: CDR1 SGHRS, CDR2 YFSETQ. The V gene lost 0 bases and the J gene lost 3 bases, with 12 bases spanning the gap. The CDR3 is 15 amino acids. The DNA for the CDR3 is TGCGCCAGCAGCTTGGGGGGGCGCGGGGAAGAGACCCAGTACTTC. Encoded protein: CASSLGGRGEETQYF.

The chain carries TRBV7-2 and TRBJ1-2; D is undetermined. Germline-derived CDR1 and CDR2 are SGHTA and FQGNSA. The CDR3 runs 13 residues. V lost 4 bases to trimming and J lost 3 bases, with 9 bases between them. This chain's CDR3 is CASSYSEDYGYTF. DNA of the CDR3: TGTGCCAGCAGCTACTCGGAGGACTATGGCTACACCTTC.

This clone turned up a few times. The chain couples TRBV27 to TRBJ2-1, with D tentatively TRBD2 (7 bases). The CDR3 extends over 16 amino acids. Germline loops: CDR1 MNHEY, CDR2 SMNVEV (reference sequence). V was shortened by 6 bases and J by 5 bases, with 20 bases between the two germline ends. The CDR3 DNA sequence: TGTGCCAGCAGCTCCAACCCGGGGGGCCTACACAATGAGCAGTTCTTC. It encodes CASSSNPGGLHNEQFF.

The chain joins TRBV30 to TRBJ1-5, with 8 bases that match TRBD1. This CDR3 has 14 residues. The V and J ends lost 2 bases and 2 bases, in that order; junction bases with no gene match: 2. The germline V gene has CDR1 GTSNPN and CDR2 SVGIG (reference sequence). The DNA of the CDR3 is TGTGCCTGGAGTCTGGGACAGGGCAATCAGCCCCAGCATTTT. Translation gives CAWSLGQGNQPQHF.

This clone qualifies as medium-sized. The chain links TRBV27 to TRBJ2-3; 13 bases are a match to TRBD2. With V trimmed by 6 bases and J by 7 bases, 7 bases remained unmatched. Germline V gene sequence: CDR1 MNHEY, CDR2 SMNVEV (reference sequence). The CDR3 sequence is 15 residues long. CDR3 coding DNA: TGTGCCAGCAGCCCATCGGGACTAGCGGGGAATACGCAGTATTTT. Its translation is CASSPSGLAGNTQYF.

This clone occurred once. The chain carries TRBV27 and TRBJ2-5; D is possibly TRBD2 (5 bases). The CDR3 has 16 amino acids. V was shortened by 5 bases and J by 5 bases, with 21 bases between the two germline ends. Germline V lookup: CDR1 MNHEY, CDR2 SMNVEV (reference sequence). Here the CDR3 DNA reads TGTGCCAGCAGTCCCAGCGGATCCCTGATCGGGGAGACCCAGTACTTC. This sequence encodes CASSPSGSLIGETQYF.

The rearrangement joins TRBV15 to TRBJ1-2; D gene unclear. The CDR3 is 13 residues long. The ends were cut back, 1 base at V and 4 bases at J, with 7 bases in the middle. Germline V gives CDR1 LNHNV, CDR2 YYDKDF (reference sequence). The CDR3 DNA reads TGTGCCACCAGCAGAGGGAGCGGCTATGGCTACACCTTC. Translated: CATSRGSGYGYTF.

This chain connects TRBV11-2 to TRBJ1-2, with 8 bases that match TRBD1. This CDR3 has 13 residues. V lost 2 bases, J lost 7 bases, and 3 bases stayed unmatched. The V gene's germline CDR1 is SGHAT and CDR2 FQNNGV. CDR3 sequence: CASSLQGAGGYTF. CDR3 sequence (DNA): TGTGCCAGCAGCTTACAGGGGGCCGGTGGCTACACCTTC.

This clone was recorded once. The V and J genes are TRBV28 and TRBJ1-5; tentative D call: TRBD1 (6 bases). This CDR3 contains 15 residues. Trimming removed 8 bases at V and 0 bases at J, with 14 bases between. CDR1 MDHEN and CDR2 SYDVKM come from the germline V gene. DNA for the CDR3: TGTGCCAGCGCAAGGACAGACTATAGCAATCAGCCCCAGCATTTT. It specifies CASARTDYSNQPQHF.